This TCR beta chain came from a study of control samples from healthy donors and cancer patients. The protocol was immunoSEQ multiplex PCR, while the TCRdb copy is restricted to in-frame clones and leaves out a portion. The sample has 95,000 to 130,000 clones, over 90% seen once. The length of the CDR3 is 17 residues. In germline, CDR1 is SGHAT, CDR2 FQNNGV. The V end was cut by 0 bases, the J end by 5 bases, with 19 bases between. This chain joins TRBV11-2 and TRBJ2-5, with a possible D match to TRBD2 (5 bases). Sequencing was carried out using blood. The source is a man aged 25-40 years in good health. The CDR3 nucleotides are TGTGCCAGCAGCTTAGATGGGAGCTACCATAATAGTGAGACCCAGTACTTC. This encodes CASSLDGSYHNSETQYF. Using reference TRBV11-2 and TRBJ2-5 for the parts outside the CDR3, the full variable domain is EAGVAQSPRYKIIEKRQSVAFWCNPISGHATLYWYQQILGQGPKLLIQFQNNGVVDDSQLPKDRFSAERLKGVDSTLKIQPAKLEDSAVYLCASSLDGSYHNSETQYFGPGTRLLVL.